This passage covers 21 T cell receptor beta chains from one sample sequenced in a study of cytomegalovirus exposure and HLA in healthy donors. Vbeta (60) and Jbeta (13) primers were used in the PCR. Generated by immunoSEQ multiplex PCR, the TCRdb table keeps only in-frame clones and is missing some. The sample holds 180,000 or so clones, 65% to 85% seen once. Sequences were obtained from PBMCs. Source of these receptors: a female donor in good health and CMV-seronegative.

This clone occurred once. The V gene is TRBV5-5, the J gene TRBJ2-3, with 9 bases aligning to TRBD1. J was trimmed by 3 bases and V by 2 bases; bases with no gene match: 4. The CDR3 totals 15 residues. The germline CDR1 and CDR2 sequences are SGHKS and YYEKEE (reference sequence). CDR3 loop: CASSLGTGLTDTQYF. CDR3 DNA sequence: TGTGCCAGCAGCTTAGGGACAGGGTTGACAGATACGCAGTATTTT.

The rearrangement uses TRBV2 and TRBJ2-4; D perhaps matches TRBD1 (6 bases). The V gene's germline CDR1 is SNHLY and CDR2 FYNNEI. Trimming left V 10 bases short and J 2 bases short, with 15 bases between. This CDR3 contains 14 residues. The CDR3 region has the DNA TGTGCCATCACGGGCCAGGGGCCCAAAAACATTCAGTACTTC. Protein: CAITGQGPKNIQYF.

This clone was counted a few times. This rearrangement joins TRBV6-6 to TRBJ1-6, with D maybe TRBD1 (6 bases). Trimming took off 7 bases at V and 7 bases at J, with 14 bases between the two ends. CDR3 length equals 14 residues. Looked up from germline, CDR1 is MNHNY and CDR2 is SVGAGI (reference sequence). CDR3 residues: CASTLTGNNSPLHF. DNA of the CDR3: TGTGCCAGCACCTTAACAGGGAACAATTCACCCCTCCACTTT.

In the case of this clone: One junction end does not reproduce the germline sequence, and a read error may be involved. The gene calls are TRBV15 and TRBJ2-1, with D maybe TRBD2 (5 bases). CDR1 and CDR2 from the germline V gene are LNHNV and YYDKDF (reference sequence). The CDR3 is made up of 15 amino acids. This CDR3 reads CATSGELGSYNEQFF. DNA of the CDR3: TGTGCCACCAGCGGAGAACTAGGGTCCTACAATGAGCAGTTCTTC. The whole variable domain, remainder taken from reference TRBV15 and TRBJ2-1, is DAMVIQNPRYQVTQFGKPVTLSCSQTLNHNVMYWYQQKSSQAPKLLFHYYDKDFNNEADTPDNFQSRRPNTSFCFLDIRSPGLGDTAMYLCATSGELGSYNEQFFGPGTRLTVL.

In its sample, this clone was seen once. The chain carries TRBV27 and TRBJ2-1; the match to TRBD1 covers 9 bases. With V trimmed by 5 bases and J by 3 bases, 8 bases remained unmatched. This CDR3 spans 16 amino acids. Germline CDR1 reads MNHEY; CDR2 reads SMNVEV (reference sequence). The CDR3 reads CASSKIGTGRYNEQFF. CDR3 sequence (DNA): TGTGCCAGCAGTAAGATCGGGACAGGGCGCTACAATGAGCAGTTCTTC.

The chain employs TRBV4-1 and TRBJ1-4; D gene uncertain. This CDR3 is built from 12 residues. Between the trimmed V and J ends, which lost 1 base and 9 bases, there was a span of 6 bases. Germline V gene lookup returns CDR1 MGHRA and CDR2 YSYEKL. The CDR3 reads CASSQVLKKLFF. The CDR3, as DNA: TGCGCCAGCAGCCAAGTACTGAAAAAACTGTTTTTT.

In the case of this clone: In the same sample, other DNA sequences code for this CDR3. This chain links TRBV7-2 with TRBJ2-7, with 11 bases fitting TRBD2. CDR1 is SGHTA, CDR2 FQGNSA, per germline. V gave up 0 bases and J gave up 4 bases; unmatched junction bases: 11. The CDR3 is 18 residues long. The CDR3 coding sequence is TGTGCCAGCAGCTTAGCTGGTCTAGCGGGAGGCCTTAGATACGAGCAGTACTTC. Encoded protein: CASSLAGLAGGLRYEQYF.

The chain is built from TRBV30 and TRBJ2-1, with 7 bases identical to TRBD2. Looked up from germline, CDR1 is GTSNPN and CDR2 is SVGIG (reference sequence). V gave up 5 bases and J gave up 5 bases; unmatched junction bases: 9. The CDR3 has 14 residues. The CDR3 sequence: CAWQWTRGNNEQFF. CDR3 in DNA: TGTGCCTGGCAATGGACTAGAGGCAACAATGAGCAGTTCTTC.

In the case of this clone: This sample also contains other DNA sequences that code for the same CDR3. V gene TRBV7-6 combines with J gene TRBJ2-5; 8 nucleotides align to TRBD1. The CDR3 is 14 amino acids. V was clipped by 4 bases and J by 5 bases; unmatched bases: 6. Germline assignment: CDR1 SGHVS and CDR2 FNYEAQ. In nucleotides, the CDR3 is TGTGCCAGCAGCTCAGGACAGGGTATGGAGACCCAGTACTTC. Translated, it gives CASSSGQGMETQYF.

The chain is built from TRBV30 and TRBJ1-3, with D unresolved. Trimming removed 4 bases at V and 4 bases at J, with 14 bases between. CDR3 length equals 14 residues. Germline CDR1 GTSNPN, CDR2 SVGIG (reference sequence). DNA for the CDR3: TGTGCCTGGACTTTTGGAGCCTTGGGAAACACCATATATTTT. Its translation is CAWTFGALGNTIYF.

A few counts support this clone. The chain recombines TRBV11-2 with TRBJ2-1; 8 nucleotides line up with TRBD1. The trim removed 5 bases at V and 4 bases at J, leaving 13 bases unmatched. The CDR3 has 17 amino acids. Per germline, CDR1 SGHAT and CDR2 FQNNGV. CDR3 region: CASSPYRTGRAYNEQFF. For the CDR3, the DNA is TGTGCCAGCAGCCCTTACCGGACAGGGAGAGCTTACAATGAGCAGTTCTTC.

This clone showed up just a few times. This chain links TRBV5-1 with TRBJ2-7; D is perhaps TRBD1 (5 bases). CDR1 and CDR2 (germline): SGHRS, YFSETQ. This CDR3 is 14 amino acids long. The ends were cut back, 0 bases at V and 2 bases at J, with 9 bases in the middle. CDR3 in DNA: TGCGCCAGCAGCTTGGAAGGGGCCACCTACGAGCAGTACTTC. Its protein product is CASSLEGATYEQYF.

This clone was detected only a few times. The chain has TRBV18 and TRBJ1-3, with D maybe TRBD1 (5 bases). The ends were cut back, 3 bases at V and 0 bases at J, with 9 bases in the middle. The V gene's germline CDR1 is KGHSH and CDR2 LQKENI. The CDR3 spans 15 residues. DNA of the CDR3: TGTGCCAGCTCACCTGGGGCTTCCTCTGGAAACACCATATATTTT. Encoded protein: CASSPGASSGNTIYF.

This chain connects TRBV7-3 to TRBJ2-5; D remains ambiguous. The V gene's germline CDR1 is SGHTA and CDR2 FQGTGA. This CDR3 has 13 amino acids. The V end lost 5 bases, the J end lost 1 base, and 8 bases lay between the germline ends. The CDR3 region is CASSLAPQETQYF. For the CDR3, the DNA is TGTGCCAGCAGCCTTGCGCCCCAAGAGACCCAGTACTTC.

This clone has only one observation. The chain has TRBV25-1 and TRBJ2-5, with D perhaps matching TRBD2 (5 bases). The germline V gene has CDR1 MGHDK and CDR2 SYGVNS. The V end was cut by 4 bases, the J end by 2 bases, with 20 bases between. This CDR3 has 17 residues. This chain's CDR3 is CASSAIRAEPRQETQYF. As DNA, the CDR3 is TGTGCCAGCAGTGCAATAAGAGCGGAACCGCGTCAAGAGACCCAGTACTTC.

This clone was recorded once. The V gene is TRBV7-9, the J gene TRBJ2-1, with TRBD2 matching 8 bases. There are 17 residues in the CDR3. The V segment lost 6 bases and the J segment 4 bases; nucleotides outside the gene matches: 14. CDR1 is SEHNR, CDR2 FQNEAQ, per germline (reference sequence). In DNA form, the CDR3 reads TGTGCCAGCAGACCTAAACCGGGACTAGAGCGTTACAATGAGCAGTTCTTC. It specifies CASRPKPGLERYNEQFF.

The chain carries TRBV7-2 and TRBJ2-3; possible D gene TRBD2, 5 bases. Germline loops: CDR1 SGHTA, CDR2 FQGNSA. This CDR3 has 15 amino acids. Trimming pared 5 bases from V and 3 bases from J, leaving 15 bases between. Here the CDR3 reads CASSISSSKTDTQYF. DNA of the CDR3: TGTGCCAGCAGCATAAGCTCTAGCAAAACAGATACGCAGTATTTT.

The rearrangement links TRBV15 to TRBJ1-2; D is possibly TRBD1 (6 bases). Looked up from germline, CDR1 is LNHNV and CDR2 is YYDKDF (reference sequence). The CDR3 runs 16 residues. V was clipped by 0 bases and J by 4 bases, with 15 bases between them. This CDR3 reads CATSREDRGSPYGYTF. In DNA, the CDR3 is TGTGCCACCAGCAGAGAGGACAGAGGTTCCCCCTATGGCTACACCTTC.

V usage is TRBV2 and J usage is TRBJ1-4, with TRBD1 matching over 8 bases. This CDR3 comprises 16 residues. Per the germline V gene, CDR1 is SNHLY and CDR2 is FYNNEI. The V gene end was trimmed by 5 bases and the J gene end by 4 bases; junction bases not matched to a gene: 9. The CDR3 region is CASSPRRGQVNEKLFF. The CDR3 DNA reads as TGTGCCAGCAGTCCCCGCAGGGGGCAGGTTAATGAAAAACTGTTTTTT.

The CDR3 nucleotides are TGTGCCAGCAGCCAAGATTGGGGTAGCGGGGGATTTTCCGAGCAGTACTTC. It specifies CASSQDWGSGGFSEQYF. J is TRBJ2-7 and V is TRBV14, with TRBD2 matching over 9 bases. The V gene's germline CDR1 is SGHDN and CDR2 FVKESK. After removal of 0 bases from V and 6 bases from J, the junction contained 12 bases not matched to a gene. This CDR3 has 17 residues.

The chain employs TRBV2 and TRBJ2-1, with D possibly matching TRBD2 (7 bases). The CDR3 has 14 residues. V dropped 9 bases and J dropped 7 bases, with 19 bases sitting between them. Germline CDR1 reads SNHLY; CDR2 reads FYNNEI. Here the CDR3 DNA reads TGTGCCAGTAAAGAGGGGGGGGCATTGAATGAGCAGTTCTTC. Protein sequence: CASKEGGALNEQFF.